This TCR beta chain comes out of a study of shared clonotypes between healthy human individuals. The CDR3 length is 16 residues. The germline CDR1 and CDR2 sequences are SGHRS and YFSETQ. Trimming took off 0 bases at V and 4 bases at J, with 14 bases between the two ends. TCRdb keeps only in-frame clones here, not all; method: immunoSEQ multiplex PCR. The repertoire holds under 2,000,000 clones, with roughly 95% as singletons. The naive CD8 subset, CD45RO-negative cells positively selected for CCR7, excluded terminally differentiated effector memory CD45RA+ cells. Within Nashville, Tennessee resided all donors, each a Caucasian adult.

The V and J genes are TRBV5-1 and TRBJ2-1, with no clear D. The origin of this receptor is a young man in good health. The sequenced material came from naive CD8+ T cells sorted from blood. The DNA of the CDR3 is TGCGCCAGCAGCTTGGTCATACAACCAACTTACAATGAGCAGTTCTTC. This translates into CASSLVIQPTYNEQFF.